This T cell receptor (beta chain) comes out of a study of chemoradiotherapy in HPV16-positive cancers. Study-wide results and caveats: Non-HPV-specific T cells did not expand in tumors during treatment, whereas candidate HPV-specific clones and E7-related motifs did.

Measured with immunoSEQ multiplex PCR; TCRdb has only the in-frame clones, and not every one. The sample yields 20,000 to 25,000 clones, approximately 84% seen once. This CDR3 spans 13 amino acids. Deletions cut 5 bases from V and 5 bases from J, with 13 bases between. Germline V gene lookup returns CDR1 MGHDK and CDR2 SYGVNS. As for this clone: Its antigen is undetermined.

This receptor was obtained from a human donor with HPV-associated anogenital cancer. Source: blood, taken from a patient who underwent chemoradiotherapy. The J gene is TRBJ2-7, the V gene TRBV25-1; tentative D call: TRBD1 (6 bases). CDR3 in DNA: TGTGCCAGCAGTCGCCCAGGGGACGACGAGCAGTACTTC. It translates to CASSRPGDDEQYF.